This TCR beta chain derives from a study of T cell responses to AZD1222 COVID-19 vaccine. Some clones are missing from TCRdb's copy, which holds only in-frame ones; the method was immunoSEQ multiplex PCR. The sample lists under 200,000 clones; roughly 92% were seen once. CDR1 DFQATT and CDR2 SNEGSKA come from the germline V gene (reference sequence). V was pared by 5 bases and J by 2 bases, with 13 bases between. This CDR3 contains 13 residues. Sequenced material: peripheral blood, taken on day 0 of AZD1222 vaccination. The chain uses TRBV20-1 and TRBJ2-7; D possibly corresponds to TRBD1 (6 bases). The TCR comes from an adult in good health. CDR3 loop: CSARDYRAYEQYF. The CDR3 DNA sequence: TGCAGTGCTCGTGATTACAGGGCCTACGAGCAGTACTTC.